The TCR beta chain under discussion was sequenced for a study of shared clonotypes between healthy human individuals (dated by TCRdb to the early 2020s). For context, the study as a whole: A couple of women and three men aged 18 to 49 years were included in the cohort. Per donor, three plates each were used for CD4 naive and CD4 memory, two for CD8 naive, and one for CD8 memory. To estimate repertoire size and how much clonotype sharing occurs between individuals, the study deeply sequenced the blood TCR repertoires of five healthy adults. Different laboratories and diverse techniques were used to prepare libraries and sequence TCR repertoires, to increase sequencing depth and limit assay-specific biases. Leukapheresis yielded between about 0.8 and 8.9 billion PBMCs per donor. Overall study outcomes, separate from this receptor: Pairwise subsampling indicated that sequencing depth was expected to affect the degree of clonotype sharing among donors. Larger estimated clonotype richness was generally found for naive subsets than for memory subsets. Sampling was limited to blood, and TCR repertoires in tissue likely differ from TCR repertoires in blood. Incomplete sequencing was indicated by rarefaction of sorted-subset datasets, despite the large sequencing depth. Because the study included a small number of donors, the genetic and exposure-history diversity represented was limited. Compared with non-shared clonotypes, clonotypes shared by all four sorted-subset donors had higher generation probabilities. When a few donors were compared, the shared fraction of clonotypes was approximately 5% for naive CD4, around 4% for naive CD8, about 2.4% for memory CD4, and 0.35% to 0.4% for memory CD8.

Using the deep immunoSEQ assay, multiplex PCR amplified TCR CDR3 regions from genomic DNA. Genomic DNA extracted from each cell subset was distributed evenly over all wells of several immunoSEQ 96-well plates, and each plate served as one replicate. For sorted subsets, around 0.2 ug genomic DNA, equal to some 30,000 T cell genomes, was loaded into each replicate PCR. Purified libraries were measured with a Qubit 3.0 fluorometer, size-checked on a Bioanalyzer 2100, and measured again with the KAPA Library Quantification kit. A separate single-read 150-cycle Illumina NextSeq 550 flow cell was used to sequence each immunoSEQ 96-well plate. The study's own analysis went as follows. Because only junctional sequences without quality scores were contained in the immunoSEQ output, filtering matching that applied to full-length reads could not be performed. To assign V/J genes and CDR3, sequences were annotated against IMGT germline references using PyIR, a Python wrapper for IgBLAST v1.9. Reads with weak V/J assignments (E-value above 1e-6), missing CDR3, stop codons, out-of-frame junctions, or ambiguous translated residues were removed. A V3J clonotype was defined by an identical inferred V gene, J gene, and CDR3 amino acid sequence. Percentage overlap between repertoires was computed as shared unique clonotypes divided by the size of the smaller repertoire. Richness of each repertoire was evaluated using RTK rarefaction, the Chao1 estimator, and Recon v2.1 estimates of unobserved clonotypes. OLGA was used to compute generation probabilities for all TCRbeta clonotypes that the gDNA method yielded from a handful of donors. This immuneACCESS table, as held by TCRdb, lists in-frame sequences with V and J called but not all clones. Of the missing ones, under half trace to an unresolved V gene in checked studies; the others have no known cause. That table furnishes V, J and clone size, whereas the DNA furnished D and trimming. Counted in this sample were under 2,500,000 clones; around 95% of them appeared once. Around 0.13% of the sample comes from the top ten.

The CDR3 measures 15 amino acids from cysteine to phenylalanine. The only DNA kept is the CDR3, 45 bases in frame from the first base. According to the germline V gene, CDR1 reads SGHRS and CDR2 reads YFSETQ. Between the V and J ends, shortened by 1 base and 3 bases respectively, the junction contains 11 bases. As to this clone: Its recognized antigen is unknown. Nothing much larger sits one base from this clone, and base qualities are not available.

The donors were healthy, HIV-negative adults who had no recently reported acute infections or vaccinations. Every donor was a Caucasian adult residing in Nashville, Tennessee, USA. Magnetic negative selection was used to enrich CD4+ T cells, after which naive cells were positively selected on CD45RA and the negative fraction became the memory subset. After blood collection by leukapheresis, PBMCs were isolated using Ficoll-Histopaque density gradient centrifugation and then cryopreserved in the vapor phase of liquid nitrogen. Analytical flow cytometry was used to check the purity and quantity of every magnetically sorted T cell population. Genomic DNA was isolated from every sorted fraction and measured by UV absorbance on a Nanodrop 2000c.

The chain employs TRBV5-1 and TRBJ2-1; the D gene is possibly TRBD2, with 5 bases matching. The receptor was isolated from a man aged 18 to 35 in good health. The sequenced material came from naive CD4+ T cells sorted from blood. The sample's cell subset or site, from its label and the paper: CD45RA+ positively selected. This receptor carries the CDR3 CASSLFRTDYNEQFF. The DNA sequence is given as TGCGCCAGCAGCTTGTTCCGGACTGACTACAATGAGCAGTTCTTC.